This T cell receptor (beta chain) originates from a study of cytomegalovirus exposure and HLA in healthy donors. Trimming pared 3 bases from V and 4 bases from J, leaving 13 bases between. Germline V gene data show CDR1 as SGDLS and CDR2 as YYNGEE. The CDR3 consists of 15 residues. The PCR employed 60 Vbeta primers together with 13 Jbeta primers. Sequencing was performed with immunoSEQ multiplex PCR; in TCRdb, only in-frame clones are kept and a portion is missing. Of around 150,000 clones listed, roughly 84% are singletons. The sample consisted of PBMCs. The sequence derives from a boy between 2 and 10 years old in good health and CMV-seronegative. The rearrangement uses TRBV9 and TRBJ1-4; possibly TRBD1 for D (6 bases). CDR3 protein: CASSEGGQLNEKLFF. CDR3 coding DNA: TGTGCCAGCAGCGAGGGCGGACAGCTTAATGAAAAACTGTTTTTT.